The clone carrying this T cell receptor beta chain was observed a handful of times. This record comes from a study of blood T cell repertoires in COVID-19. Study-wide background: Samples taken during acute and convalescent COVID-19 were collected in the United States, Italy and Spain.

CDR1 is SGHNT, CDR2 YYREEE, per germline (reference sequence). The length of the CDR3 is 13 residues. V gave up 1 base and J gave up 9 bases, with 11 bases separating them. Original handling: Estimation of nucleated cell counts was performed using reference gene primer amplification. The protocol was immunoSEQ multiplex PCR, while the TCRdb copy is restricted to in-frame clones and leaves out a portion. That table gives V, J and clone size, and the DNA gave D and trimming. The table has about 230,000 clones, approximately 87% seen once. The receptor's source is a woman between 65 and 79 years old with active or convalescent COVID-19. Sequenced input: peripheral blood. This chain uses TRBV5-4 with TRBJ2-1; the D gene is possibly TRBD1 (5 bases). The CDR3 loop is CASSLTRQGEQFF. For the CDR3, the DNA is TGTGCCAGCAGCTTGACTCGTCAGGGTGAGCAGTTCTTC.